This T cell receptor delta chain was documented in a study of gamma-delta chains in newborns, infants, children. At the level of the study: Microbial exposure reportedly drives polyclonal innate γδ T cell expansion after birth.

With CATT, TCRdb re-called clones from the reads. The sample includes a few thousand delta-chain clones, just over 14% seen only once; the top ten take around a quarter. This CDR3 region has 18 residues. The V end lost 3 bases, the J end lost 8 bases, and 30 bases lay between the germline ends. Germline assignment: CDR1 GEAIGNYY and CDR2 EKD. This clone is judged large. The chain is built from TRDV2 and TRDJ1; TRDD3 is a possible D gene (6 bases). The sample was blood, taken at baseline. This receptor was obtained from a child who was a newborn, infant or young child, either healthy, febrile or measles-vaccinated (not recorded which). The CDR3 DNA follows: TGTGCCTGTGACCCCTTAGCTGGTACTGGAGGATACACCCTAAAACTCATCTTT. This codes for CACDPLAGTGGYTLKLIF.